These 5 T cell receptor beta chains originate from one sample sequenced in a study of blood T cell repertoires in COVID-19. The protocol was immunoSEQ multiplex PCR, while the TCRdb copy is restricted to in-frame clones and leaves out a portion. The table shows approximately 100,000 clones, with about 81% occurring only once. The sample consisted of peripheral blood. Every receptor here comes from a woman in her sixties with acute or convalescent COVID-19.

V usage is TRBV2 and J usage is TRBJ2-6; 7 nucleotides agree with TRBD1. Germline loops: CDR1 SNHLY, CDR2 FYNNEI. This CDR3 contains 20 residues. V shed 6 bases, J shed 3 bases, and the junction held 20 bases outside the gene matches. The CDR3 spells CASRSDRVWIRGSGANVLTF. CDR3 in DNA: TGTGCCAGCAGGTCTGACAGGGTTTGGATTAGGGGTAGTGGGGCCAACGTCCTGACTTTC. Complete variable domain (other parts from reference TRBV2 and TRBJ2-6): EPEVTQTPSHQVTQMGQEVILRCVPISNHLYFYWYRQILGQKVEFLVSFYNNEISEKSEIFDDQFSVERPDGSNFTLKIRSTKLEDSAMYFCASRSDRVWIRGSGANVLTFGAGSRLTVL.

This clone was recorded a few times. The V call is TRBV6-5, the J call TRBJ1-2, with 7 bases aligning to TRBD1. Germline V gene sequence: CDR1 MNHEY, CDR2 SVGAGI. V lost 6 bases, J lost 7 bases, and 11 bases stayed unmatched. CDR3 length: 14 residues. The CDR3 DNA sequence: TGTGCCAGCAGGAGAGACAGGGTCATGGGTGGCTACACCTTC. As protein: CASRRDRVMGGYTF.

The J gene is TRBJ2-3, the V gene TRBV21-1; TRBD2 is the table's D call and was not checked against the DNA. TRBV21-1 is an annotated pseudogene. CDR3 length equals 16 residues. The CDR3 region has the DNA TGTGCCAGCAGCAAACGGGGGGTCCCGGGCGGGGATACGCAGTATTTT. Its protein is CASSKRGVPGGDTQYF.

The chain employs TRBV18 and TRBJ2-1; 11 bases agree with TRBD2. The germline CDR1 and CDR2 sequences are KGHSH and LQKENI. The CDR3 runs to 16 residues. V trimming: 2 bases; J trimming: 5 bases; junction bases outside the gene matches: 5. CDR3 in amino acids: CASSPALAGGDNEQFF. The CDR3 coding sequence is TGTGCCAGCTCACCAGCCCTAGCGGGGGGAGACAATGAGCAGTTCTTC.

The J gene is TRBJ1-1, the V gene TRBV5-5; D is perhaps TRBD1 (5 bases). The CDR3 sequence is 15 residues long. V gave up 0 bases and J gave up 0 bases, with 9 bases separating them. In germline, CDR1 is SGHKS, CDR2 YYEKEE (reference sequence). CDR3 sequence: CASSLGQSLNTEAFF. In nucleotides, the CDR3 is TGTGCCAGCAGCTTGGGACAGAGCCTGAACACTGAAGCTTTCTTT.